These T cell receptor beta chains were read from a single sample in a study of human T cells and chemical hapten exposure. TCRdb recomputed calls from the RACE reads with MiXCR, one row per CDR3 protein. The data contain approximately 60,000 distinct CDR3 sequences, approximately 10% of them singletons. The specimen was whole blood, collected in connection with sensitization to the hapten diphenylcyclopropenone (DPC). The receptors come from a woman in her forties with alopecia areata. Some clones in this sample may be carry-over from other donors' samples. The CDR3 runs from the conserved cysteine through the conserved F or W. The D gene is left open where the match is weak. Rows give clone size only sometimes, using once, few, many, or a class for an expanded clone.

D | J | size | V | CDR3 | DNA
TRBD2 | TRBJ2-5 | many | TRBV6-6 | CASSRGLAGGQETQYF | TGTGCCAGCAGTCGGGGGCTAGCGGGAGGGCAAGAGACCCAGTACTTC
NA | TRBJ2-3 | many | TRBV5-5 | CASSTGQSTDTQYF | TGTGCCAGCAGCACCGGACAAAGCACAGATACGCAGTATTTT
NA | TRBJ2-6 | many | TRBV12-3/TRBV12-4 | CASSVRGSGANVLTF | TGTGCCAGCAGTGTCCGGGGGTCTGGGGCCAACGTCCTGACTTTC
NA | TRBJ2-5 | many | TRBV7-2 | CASSLGLAETQYF | TGTGCCAGCAGCTTAGGTCTAGCCGAGACCCAGTACTTC
NA | TRBJ2-1 | few | TRBV11-2 | CASSLDGVAGNEQFF | TGTGCCAGCAGCTTAGATGGGGTGGCGGGAAATGAGCAGTTCTTC
NA | TRBJ2-5 | many | TRBV6-1 | CASRWGYQETQYF | TGTGCCAGCAGGTGGGGGTACCAAGAGACCCAGTACTTC
TRBD1 | TRBJ1-6 | many | TRBV6-5 | CASGEGARNNSPLHF | TGTGCCAGCGGGGAGGGGGCGCGGAATAATTCACCCCTCCACTTT
NA | TRBJ1-2 | few | TRBV3-1 | CATSYDRNYGYTF | TGTGCCACCTCGTACGACAGGAACTATGGCTACACCTTC
TRBD2 | TRBJ2-5 | few | TRBV7-2 | CASSARSGGPSETQYF | TGTGCCAGCAGCGCCCGTAGCGGGGGGCCTTCGGAGACCCAGTACTTC
TRBD1 | TRBJ1-1 | many | TRBV27 | CASSLEGQGLTEAFF | TGTGCCAGCAGTCTCGAGGGACAGGGTTTGACTGAAGCTTTCTTT
NA | TRBJ2-5 | NA | TRBV19 | CASSIAGWETQYF | TGTGCCAGTAGTATAGCCGGGTGGGAGACCCAGTACTTC
NA | TRBJ2-3 | NA | TRBV7-2 | CASSVSDDTQYF | TGTGCCAGCAGCGTGTCAGATGATACGCAGTATTTT
NA | TRBJ2-7 | NA | TRBV28 | CASLGFGSYEQYF | TGTGCCAGCCTCGGCTTCGGGTCGTACGAGCAGTACTTC
NA | TRBJ1-5 | NA | TRBV18 | CASSPEQGRYQPQHF | TGTGCCAGCTCACCGGAGCAGGGGAGGTACCAGCCCCAGCATTTT
NA | TRBJ1-3 | few | TRBV5-5 | CASSPKGHTFSGNTIYF | TGTGCCAGCAGCCCAAAGGGTCATACTTTCTCTGGAAACACCATATATTTT
NA | TRBJ2-2 | many | TRBV7-9 | CASSSSGTQNTGELFF | TGTGCCAGCAGTTCATCCGGGACACAGAACACCGGGGAGCTGTTTTTT
TRBD2 | TRBJ2-4 | many | TRBV29-1 | CSAGAGIAKNIQYF | TGCAGCGCTGGAGCGGGGATAGCCAAAAACATTCAGTACTTC
NA | TRBJ1-2 | many | TRBV20-1 | CSATPRSYYGYTF | TGCAGTGCTACCCCGAGGTCCTACTATGGCTACACCTTC
NA | TRBJ1-4 | few | TRBV18 | CASSRQRSNEKLFF | TGTGCCAGCTCACGACAGAGATCGAATGAAAAACTGTTTTTT
NA | TRBJ1-1 | many | TRBV12-3/TRBV12-4 | CASSVQLNTEAFF | TGTGCCAGCAGCGTCCAGCTCAACACTGAAGCTTTCTTT
NA | TRBJ1-3 | many | TRBV12-3/TRBV12-4 | CASSFNTRSGNTIYF | TGTGCCAGCAGTTTCAACACGCGCTCTGGAAACACCATATATTTT
TRBD2 | TRBJ2-1 | many | TRBV30 | CAWKTRGGQLNEQFF | TGTGCCTGGAAAACGCGGGGGGGCCAGTTAAATGAGCAGTTCTTC
NA | TRBJ1-6 | few | TRBV7-2 | CASSTGSSPLHF | TGTGCCAGCAGCACAGGGAGCTCACCCCTCCACTTT
NA | TRBJ1-2 | many | TRBV10-2 | CASSSDTVIGYTF | TGCGCCAGCAGTTCAGACACAGTGATCGGCTACACCTTC
TRBD2 | TRBJ2-1 | NA | TRBV7-2 | CASSLNPLPRLAAESYNEQFF | TGTGCCAGCAGCTTAAACCCCCTCCCGCGACTAGCGGCGGAGTCCTACAATGAGCAGTTCTTC
TRBD2 | TRBJ2-1 | few | TRBV2 | CASRLRLAGPNLNEQFF | TGTGCCAGCAGACTTCGACTAGCGGGACCGAATCTTAATGAGCAGTTCTTC
TRBD1 | TRBJ1-1 | many | TRBV7-2 | CASSFQGAGTEAFF | TGTGCCAGCAGCTTTCAGGGGGCGGGCACTGAAGCTTTCTTT
NA | TRBJ2-7 | many | TRBV10-3 | CAISASIESYEQYF | TGTGCCATCAGTGCCTCCATCGAATCCTACGAGCAGTACTTC
NA | TRBJ2-7 | NA | TRBV18 | CASSPPVVQGYYEQYF | TGTGCCAGCTCACCACCGGTCGTGCAGGGATACTACGAGCAGTACTTC
NA | TRBJ2-3 | many | TRBV4-3 | CASSPSQRSTDTQYF | TGCGCCAGCAGCCCATCCCAGCGGAGCACAGATACGCAGTATTTT
NA | TRBJ1-1 | many | TRBV10-2 | CASSDRASSEAFF | TGCGCCAGCAGTGACAGGGCTTCGTCTGAAGCTTTCTTT
NA | TRBJ2-7 | many | TRBV2 | CASSETSVGSYEQYF | TGTGCCAGCAGTGAAACGTCGGTTGGCTCCTACGAGCAGTACTTC
NA | TRBJ1-1 | few | TRBV6-2/TRBV6-3 | CASRPVDRPYTEAFF | TGTGCCAGCAGACCCGTCGACAGACCTTACACTGAAGCTTTCTTT
TRBD1 | TRBJ2-7 | NA | TRBV5-1 | CASSEGASGTGANEQYF | TGCGCCAGCAGCGAAGGTGCGTCCGGGACAGGGGCCAACGAGCAGTACTTC
TRBD2 | TRBJ2-3 | NA | TRBV7-2 | CASSLQGLAVRGDTQYF | TGTGCCAGCAGCTTGCAAGGACTAGCGGTCCGGGGAGATACGCAGTATTTT
TRBD2 | TRBJ2-1 | many | TRBV7-6 | CASSSTGTSGYNEQFF | TGTGCCAGCAGCTCGACCGGGACTAGCGGTTACAATGAGCAGTTCTTC
NA | TRBJ2-7 | few | TRBV28 | CASNVGGNREQYF | TGTGCCAGCAACGTTGGCGGGAATCGCGAGCAGTACTTC
TRBD2 | TRBJ2-7 | many | TRBV6-5 | CASSTQRTSSEQYF | TGTGCCAGCAGTACTCAGAGGACTAGTTCCGAGCAGTACTTC
NA | TRBJ2-3 | NA | TRBV5-1 | CASNAGTGGTDTQYF | TGCGCCAGCAACGCCGGGACCGGAGGCACAGATACGCAGTATTTT